The sequence of this TCR beta chain was determined in a study of Ad26.COV2.S vaccination and SARS-CoV-2 variants. Treatment of the sample: roughly 18 received Ad26.COV2.S at low or high dose, single or two shots; 5 received placebo; per-sample allocation not given. Samples analyzed were those drawn on day 63 after the first vaccine or placebo injection. Measured with immunoSEQ multiplex PCR; TCRdb has only the in-frame clones, and not every one. The sample yields 410,000 or so clones, approximately 92% seen once. V lost 4 bases to trimming and J lost 14 bases, with 24 bases between them. The CDR3 is made up of 16 amino acids. Germline lookup yields CDR1 SEHNR and CDR2 FQNEAQ (reference sequence).

The rearrangement joins TRBV7-9 to TRBJ1-6; a weak D match, TRBD1 (5 bases). The source was peripheral blood, collected in a trial of Ad26.COV2.S vaccine versus placebo. This clonotype was obtained from a person aged 18-65 years who received the Ad26.COV2.S COVID-19 vaccine or a placebo. The CDR3 here is CASSSTAGTPTQALHF. The CDR3 DNA follows: TGTGCCAGCAGCTCTACCGCCGGGACGCCGACCCAGGCCCTCCACTTT.